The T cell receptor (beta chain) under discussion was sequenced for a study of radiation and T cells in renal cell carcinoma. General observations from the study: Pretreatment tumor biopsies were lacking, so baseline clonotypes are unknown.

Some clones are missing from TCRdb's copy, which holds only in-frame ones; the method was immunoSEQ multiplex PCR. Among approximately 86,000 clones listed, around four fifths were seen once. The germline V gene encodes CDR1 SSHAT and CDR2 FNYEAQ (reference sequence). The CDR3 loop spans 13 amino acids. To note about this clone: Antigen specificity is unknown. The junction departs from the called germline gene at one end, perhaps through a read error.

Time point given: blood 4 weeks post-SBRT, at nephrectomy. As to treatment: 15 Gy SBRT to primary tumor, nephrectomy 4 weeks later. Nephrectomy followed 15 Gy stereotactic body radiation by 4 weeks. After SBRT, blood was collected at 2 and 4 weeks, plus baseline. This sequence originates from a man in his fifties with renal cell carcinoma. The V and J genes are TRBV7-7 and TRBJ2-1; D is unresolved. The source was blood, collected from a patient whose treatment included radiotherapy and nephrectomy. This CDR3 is CASSSDSYNEQFF. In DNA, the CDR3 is TGTGCTAGCAGCTCTGACTCCTACAATGAGCAGTTCTTC.